Listed below are T cell receptor beta chains from one sample, sequenced in a study of blood T cell repertoires in COVID-19. TCRdb's table, derived via immunoSEQ multiplex PCR, lists solely in-frame clones and lacks some. The sample consists of more than 150,000 clones, about three quarters of them appearing once. Sequencing was done on a sample of peripheral blood. The receptors shown here come from a woman in her seventies with acute or convalescent COVID-19. Each CDR3 is given with its conserved first and last residue. A D gene is named only where the DNA matches it firmly. Size is stated for part of the rows, as once, few or many counts, or as a class when the clone is expanded.

J gene: TRBJ1-1; D gene: TRBD1; clone size: once; V gene: TRBV6-4; CDR3 DNA: TGTGCCAGCAGTGCATCAACCTATGGGACAGTTGAAGCTTTCTTT; CDR3 protein: CASSASTYGTVEAFF
J gene: TRBJ2-7; D gene: -; clone size: -; V gene: TRBV5-4; CDR3 DNA: TGTGCCAGCAGCTTGGCCGCGGGACTTGCCTACGAGCAGTACTTC; CDR3 protein: CASSLAAGLAYEQYF
J gene: TRBJ1-5; D gene: -; clone size: -; V gene: TRBV6-5; CDR3 DNA: TGTGCCAGCAGATCCGGACAGTACGGCAATCAGCCCCAGCATTTT; CDR3 protein: CASRSGQYGNQPQHF
J gene: TRBJ2-1; D gene: -; clone size: -; V gene: TRBV6-5; CDR3 DNA: TGTGCCAGCAGTTACGAACCGGAGGGACGGGATGAGCAGTTCTTC; CDR3 protein: CASSYEPEGRDEQFF
J gene: TRBJ2-7; D gene: -; clone size: -; V gene: TRBV7-2; CDR3 DNA: TGTGCCAGCAGCCTCCGGTCGTTGCCGGGCGAGCAGTACTTC; CDR3 protein: CASSLRSLPGEQYF
J gene: TRBJ2-5; D gene: TRBD2; clone size: few; V gene: TRBV6-2/TRBV6-3; CDR3 DNA: TGTGCCAGCAGCCTTACTAGGACTAGCGGGAGGCCGAAGACCCAGTACTTC; CDR3 protein: CASSLTRTSGRPKTQYF
J gene: TRBJ1-1; D gene: -; clone size: -; V gene: TRBV7-9; CDR3 DNA: TGTGCCAGCAGCCCTGTCGGGGTTTCCACTGAAGCTTTCTTT; CDR3 protein: CASSPVGVSTEAFF
J gene: TRBJ1-6; D gene: -; clone size: -; V gene: TRBV6-5; CDR3 DNA: TGTGCCAGCAGTAGGACGGACAAGAATTCACCCCTCCACTTT; CDR3 protein: CASSRTDKNSPLHF
J gene: TRBJ1-5; D gene: TRBD1; clone size: -; V gene: TRBV3-1/TRBV3-2; CDR3 DNA: TGTGCCAGCAGCCAAGGTACGACAGGGAGGTTAGGGCCCCAGCATTTT; CDR3 protein: CASSQGTTGRLGPQHF
J gene: TRBJ2-2; D gene: TRBD2; clone size: -; V gene: TRBV7-3; CDR3 DNA: TGTGCCAGCAGCTTAACTGGTAGCGGGAGGGCCGCCGGGGAGCTGTTTTTT; CDR3 protein: CASSLTGSGRAAGELFF
J gene: TRBJ2-7; D gene: -; clone size: once; V gene: TRBV13; CDR3 DNA: TGTGCCAGCAGCCAATACGCAGCCCCGGGGTACGAGCAGTACTTC; CDR3 protein: CASSQYAAPGYEQYF
J gene: TRBJ2-7; D gene: TRBD2; clone size: -; V gene: TRBV15; CDR3 DNA: TGTGCCACCAGCAGAGATCTAGCGGGAGCGAGAGAGCAGTACTTC; CDR3 protein: CATSRDLAGAREQYF
J gene: TRBJ1-2; D gene: TRBD1; clone size: -; V gene: TRBV18; CDR3 DNA: TGTGCCAGCTCGGACAGGGACCTCTATGGCTACACCTTC; CDR3 protein: CASSDRDLYGYTF
J gene: TRBJ2-3; D gene: TRBD1; clone size: -; V gene: TRBV10-2; CDR3 DNA: TGCGCCAGCAGCCCTCCCGACAGGGCGGGTACAGATACGCAGTATTTT; CDR3 protein: CASSPPDRAGTDTQYF
J gene: TRBJ2-7; D gene: TRBD2; clone size: -; V gene: TRBV19; CDR3 DNA: TGTGCCAGTAGTATCGCCGCGGGAGCCCCCTACGAGCAGTACTTC; CDR3 protein: CASSIAAGAPYEQYF
J gene: TRBJ1-2; D gene: TRBD1; clone size: -; V gene: TRBV7-2; CDR3 DNA: TGTGCCAGCAGGGGACAGGCGGGCTATGGCTACACCTTC; CDR3 protein: CASRGQAGYGYTF
J gene: TRBJ2-7; D gene: TRBD1; clone size: -; V gene: TRBV6-1; CDR3 DNA: TGTGCCAGCAGAGCCCTCGCCGGGACAGGGGACGAGCAGTACTTC; CDR3 protein: CASRALAGTGDEQYF
J gene: TRBJ1-1; D gene: -; clone size: -; V gene: TRBV12-3/TRBV12-4; CDR3 DNA: TGTGCCAGCAGAGAACAGGGTGTCACTGAAGCTTTCTTT; CDR3 protein: CASREQGVTEAFF
J gene: TRBJ2-1; D gene: -; clone size: few; V gene: TRBV7-8; CDR3 DNA: TGTGCCAGCAGCTCCCGGGACACATACAATGAGCAGTTCTTC; CDR3 protein: CASSSRDTYNEQFF
J gene: TRBJ2-1; D gene: TRBD2; clone size: -; V gene: TRBV12-5; CDR3 DNA: TGTGCTAGTGGTACGGGACTAGCGGTTGAGCAGTTCTTC; CDR3 protein: CASGTGLAVEQFF
J gene: TRBJ2-3; D gene: TRBD2; clone size: -; V gene: TRBV24-1; CDR3 DNA: TGTGCCACCAGTCCTGGGGTACTAGCGGGAGATACGCAGTATTTT; CDR3 protein: CATSPGVLAGDTQYF
J gene: TRBJ1-2; D gene: -; clone size: once; V gene: TRBV2; CDR3 DNA: TGTGCCAGCAGTGTATCGGGAGGGGCGCGGTATGGCTACACCTTC; CDR3 protein: CASSVSGGARYGYTF
J gene: TRBJ1-6; D gene: TRBD1; clone size: -; V gene: TRBV5-5; CDR3 DNA: TGTGCCAGCAGCCCGATGGAAGGACAGGGGGGTTCACCCCTCCACTTT; CDR3 protein: CASSPMEGQGGSPLHF
J gene: TRBJ2-7; D gene: TRBD1; clone size: few; V gene: TRBV7-2; CDR3 DNA: TGTGCCAGCAGCTCCACAGGGACAGCATACGAGCAGTACTTC; CDR3 protein: CASSSTGTAYEQYF
J gene: TRBJ2-2; D gene: TRBD1; clone size: -; V gene: TRBV7-3; CDR3 DNA: TGTGCCAGCAGCCGAACAGGGGGTTGGACCGGGGAGCTGTTTTTT; CDR3 protein: CASSRTGGWTGELFF
J gene: TRBJ2-3; D gene: -; clone size: -; V gene: TRBV10-2; CDR3 DNA: TGCGCCAGCAGTGAGAGGGCAGGGAGGATTACAGATACGCAGTATTTT; CDR3 protein: CASSERAGRITDTQYF
J gene: TRBJ1-1; D gene: TRBD1; clone size: -; V gene: TRBV23-1; CDR3 DNA: TGCGCCAGCAGTCAACAGGACAGGTTGATGGTTGAAGCTTTCTTT; CDR3 protein: CASSQQDRLMVEAFF
J gene: TRBJ1-2; D gene: TRBD1; clone size: -; V gene: TRBV6-5; CDR3 DNA: TGTGCCAGCAGTCTGACAGGGGTCGGCTACACCTTC; CDR3 protein: CASSLTGVGYTF
J gene: TRBJ2-3; D gene: TRBD2; clone size: -; V gene: TRBV2; CDR3 DNA: TGTGCCAGCAGGAAGGGTCTAGCGGGAACCACAGATACGCAGTATTTT; CDR3 protein: CASRKGLAGTTDTQYF